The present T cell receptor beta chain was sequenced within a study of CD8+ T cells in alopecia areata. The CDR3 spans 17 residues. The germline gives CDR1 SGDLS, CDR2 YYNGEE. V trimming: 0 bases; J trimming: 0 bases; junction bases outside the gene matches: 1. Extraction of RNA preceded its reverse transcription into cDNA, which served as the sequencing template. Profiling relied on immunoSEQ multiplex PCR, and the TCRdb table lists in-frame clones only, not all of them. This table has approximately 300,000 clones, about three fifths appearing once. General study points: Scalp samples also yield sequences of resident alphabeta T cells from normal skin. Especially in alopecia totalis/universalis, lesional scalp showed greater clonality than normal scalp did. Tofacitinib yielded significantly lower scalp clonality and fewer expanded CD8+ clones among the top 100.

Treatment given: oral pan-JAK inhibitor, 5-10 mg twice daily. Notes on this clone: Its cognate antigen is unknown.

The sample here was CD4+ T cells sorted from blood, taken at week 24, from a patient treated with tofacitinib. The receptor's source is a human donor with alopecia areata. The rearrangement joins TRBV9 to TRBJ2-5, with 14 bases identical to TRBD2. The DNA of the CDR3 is TGTGCCAGCAGCGTAGGGACTAGCGGGGGGTACCAAGAGACCCAGTACTTC. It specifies CASSVGTSGGYQETQYF.